This T cell receptor (beta chain) is from a study of blood T cells in healthy people across ages. PCR was performed a second time for roughly 7 to 11 cycles using a sample-barcoded 5' primer and a J-beta primer mix. Paired-end reads containing CDR3 totaled no fewer than 2.5 million for each sample. TCRdb analysed the 5' RACE reads with MiXCR anew, one entry per CDR3 protein. This sample has 750,000 to 1,000,000 distinct CDR3 sequences, with roughly 28% found just once. This clonotype was observed a few times. CDR3 length: 13 amino acids. CDR1 SGHDN and CDR2 FVKESK come from the germline V gene. Trimming took 6 bases from V and 4 from J, leaving 13 bases between them. The data also belong to a second study, concerning T cells of mothers and their children. That paper states: Maternal samples each gave over 8 million TCR beta CDR3 reads, and child samples approximately 3 million each.

Sequencing input: blood. The receptor was isolated from a woman aged 40 to 49 in good health. This rearrangement joins TRBV14 to TRBJ2-7; TRBD1 is a possible D gene (5 bases). CDR3 in amino acids: CASSQTAGYEQYF. CDR3 DNA: TGTGCCAGCAGTCAAACAGCAGGGTACGAGCAGTACTTC.